A single sample is the source of the 23 T cell receptor beta chains below, sequenced in a study of tumor-infiltrating lymphocytes in primary liver carcinoma. From around 18-30 mg of unsorted bulk tissue, DNA and RNA were co-extracted together. With roughly 500 ng total RNA as template and a constant-region primer, TCR beta cDNA was made. Slightly modified ARM-PCR, run as three nested multiplex PCR rounds, produced the TCR beta libraries. Investigators reported that the first two PCR rounds, at 9 to 11 cycles each, used TRBV1-TRBV30 forward primers with a C-beta reverse primer. MiXCR, run by TCRdb on the multiplex PCR reads, gives a single entry per CDR3 protein. The sample consists of more than 95,000 distinct CDR3 sequences, 64% of them appearing once. Sequences were obtained from liver tumor tissue from sampling region 3. Described subset: tumor region T3, left-lateral pole. The receptors come from a woman aged 60-75 years with primary liver carcinoma and hepatitis B virus infection.

This clonotype was detected many times. The chain uses TRBV28 and TRBJ2-3, with 14 positions matching TRBD2. From germline, CDR1 is MDHEN and CDR2 SYDVKM. Unmatched junction bases numbered 6, after V lost 4 bases and J lost 6 bases. The CDR3 is 16 residues long. CDR3 sequence: CASSSTRTSGRDTQYF. The CDR3, as DNA: TGTGCCAGCAGTTCCACGAGGACTAGCGGGAGGGATACGCAGTATTTT.

The chain couples TRBV19 to TRBJ1-1; weak D call: TRBD1 (5 bases). Per the germline V gene, CDR1 is LNHDA and CDR2 is SQIVND (reference sequence). The CDR3 totals 15 residues. Trimming stripped 0 bases from V and 0 bases from J, with 8 bases between. The CDR3 loop reads CASSIEQALNTEAFF. For the CDR3, the DNA is TGTGCCAGTAGTATAGAACAGGCCTTGAACACTGAAGCTTTCTTT.

This clonotype was recorded many times. As DNA, the CDR3 is TGTGCCAGCAGCTTTGGAGCGGGAGTATCCTACAATGAGCAGTTCTTC. Translating it yields CASSFGAGVSYNEQFF. V and J are TRBV5-4 and TRBJ2-1; 8 nucleotides align to TRBD2. The CDR3 totals 16 residues. CDR1 is SGHNT, CDR2 YYREEE, per germline (reference sequence). With V trimmed by 2 bases and J by 1 base, 5 bases remained unmatched.

The sample holds many counts of this clonotype. The chain employs TRBV29-1 and TRBJ2-3; TRBD2 matches at 9 bases. Per the germline V gene, CDR1 is SQVTM and CDR2 is ANQGSEA. The CDR3 is 14 residues long. The V segment lost 7 bases and the J segment 3 bases; nucleotides outside the gene matches: 8. CDR3 DNA: TGCAGCGCTAATTCGGCGGGAGGGACAGATACGCAGTATTTT. It encodes CSANSAGGTDTQYF.

Turning to this clonotype: This is likely a read error, given that the CDR3 carries no conserved phenylalanine or tryptophan at its end. In DNA form, the CDR3 reads TGTACCAGCAGCCTGGGGGGGACCGGTGAGCAGTTCTTA. This translates into CTSSLGGTGEQFL. The J gene is TRBJ2-1, the V gene TRBV11-2, with TRBD2 matching over 7 bases. Germline values: CDR1 SGHAT, CDR2 FQNNGV. The CDR3 contains 13 residues.

Regarding this clonotype: Mismatch with germline at one junction end may stem from a read error. The CDR3 loop reads CAGSQREGYTGELFF. For the CDR3, the DNA is TGTGCCGGCAGCCAGCGGGAGGGGTACACCGGGGAGCTGTTTTTT. This chain uses TRBV7-2 with TRBJ2-2; 10 nucleotides line up with TRBD2. The germline V gene encodes CDR1 SGHTA and CDR2 FQGNSA. CDR3 length equals 15 residues. The full variable domain, completed using reference TRBV7-2 and TRBJ2-2, is GAGVSQSPSNKVTEKGKDVELRCDPISGHTALYWYRQSLGQGLEFLIYFQGNSAPDKSGLPSDRFSAERTGGSVSTLTIQRTQQEDSAVYLCAGSQREGYTGELFFGEGSRLTVL.

As to this clonotype: Just one base apart from a much larger clone, this may be a read error. This sequence joins TRBV12-3 or TRBV12-4 and TRBJ1-1; unclear D gene. The CDR3 sequence is 14 residues long. CDR3 DNA: TGTGCCAGCAGTTTTACAGCGGGGAACACTGAAGTTTTCTTT. This gives the protein CASSFTAGNTEVFF.

The chain couples TRBV11-2 to TRBJ2-1; D not certain. Germline V gene data show CDR1 as SGHAT and CDR2 as FQNNGV. Trimming took off 1 base at V and 9 bases at J, with 16 bases between the two ends. This CDR3 contains 15 residues. CDR3: CASSLVRDRWVEQFF. The CDR3 bases are TGTGCCAGCAGCTTAGTCCGCGACCGCTGGGTTGAGCAGTTCTTC.

The gene calls are TRBV7-9 and TRBJ2-5; perhaps TRBD2 as D (5 bases). This CDR3 has 17 residues. Trimming took 4 bases from V and 4 from J, leaving 22 bases between them. Germline CDR1 is SEHNR and CDR2 is FQNEAQ (reference sequence). The CDR3 protein is CASSSPINSEGVETQYF. The DNA for the CDR3 is TGTGCCAGCAGCTCCCCGATAAATAGTGAGGGAGTAGAGACCCAGTACTTC.

The V call is TRBV28, the J call TRBJ2-4; TRBD1 matches at 9 bases. The length of the CDR3 is 17 residues. The germline V gene has CDR1 MDHEN and CDR2 SYDVKM. J gave up 0 bases and V 6 bases, and 9 bases lay outside the gene matches. CDR3 sequence: CASRTGTGIVAKNIQYF. For the CDR3, the DNA is TGTGCCAGCAGAACCGGGACAGGGATTGTAGCCAAAAACATTCAGTACTTC.

This clonotype was counted ten times or more. This chain joins TRBV29-1 and TRBJ2-7; D could derive from TRBD1 or TRBD2 (6 bases each). The CDR3 contains 15 residues. Trimming left V 2 bases short and J 0 bases short, with 14 bases between. The germline V gene encodes CDR1 SQVTM and CDR2 ANQGSEA. CDR3 sequence reads: CSVERGQGTSYEQYF. The CDR3 bases are TGCAGCGTTGAACGGGGGCAGGGGACCTCCTACGAGCAGTACTTC.

To note about this clonotype: A much larger clone sits a single nucleotide away, making a read error possible. The CDR3: CASSSPGQGLNEQYF. The CDR3, as DNA: TGTGCCAGCAGCTCCCCGGGACAGGGTCTCAACGAGCAGTACTTC. The chain recombines TRBV5-8 with TRBJ2-7, with 9 bases fitting TRBD1. This CDR3 is 15 amino acids long. Per the germline V gene, CDR1 is SGHTS and CDR2 is YDEGEE. Trimming removed 3 bases from V and 5 bases from J; junction bases left unmatched: 9.

For this clonotype: The junction differs from germline at one of its ends, possibly a read error. In DNA, the CDR3 is TGTAGCATTCCCGACTGGATACTACAAGAGACCCAGTACTTC. It encodes CSIPDWILQETQYF. The rearrangement uses TRBV29-1 and TRBJ2-5; no clear D. This CDR3 region has 14 residues. From germline, CDR1 is SQVTM and CDR2 ANQGSEA.

On this clonotype: This may stem from a read error, because a much larger clone lies one nucleotide away. The rearrangement joins TRBV10-3 to TRBJ1-4; 8 bases agree with TRBD1. After removal of 10 bases from V and 6 bases from J, the junction contained 16 bases not matched to a gene. This CDR3 is 16 amino acids long. Germline V CDR1 and CDR2: ENHRY, SYGVKD. CDR3 in DNA: TGTGCCACCAATGCCAGGACAGGGACGGGAGATGAAAAACTGTTTTTT. Residues: CATNARTGTGDEKLFF.

As concerns this clonotype: A read error is possible here, since a much larger clone lies one base away. V gene TRBV14 combines with J gene TRBJ2-7; 8 bases agree with TRBD1. This CDR3 has 16 residues. Germline values: CDR1 SGHDN, CDR2 FVKESK. CDR3: CASSRPQGDPPYGQYF. The CDR3 nucleotides are TGTGCCAGCAGCCGACCACAGGGGGACCCCCCCTACGGGCAGTACTTC.

This clonotype was detected a few times. A read error may explain this, as a much larger clone is one base away. V gene TRBV7-8 combines with J gene TRBJ2-1; D possibly uses TRBD1 or TRBD2 (5 bases each). Germline V gives CDR1 SGHVS, CDR2 FQNEAQ. V lost 4 bases to trimming and J lost 12 bases, with 19 bases between them. This CDR3 spans 14 amino acids. CDR3 DNA: TGTGCCAGCAGCTACCACCGGGGCGCGGATGGGCAGTTCTTC. Translation gives CASSYHRGADGQFF.

With respect to this clonotype: A much more abundant neighbour one base away suggests this may be a read error. V is TRBV5-4 and J is TRBJ2-1; TRBD2 matches at 8 bases. The CDR3 contains 15 residues. Looked up from germline, CDR1 is SGHNT and CDR2 is YYREEE (reference sequence). This chain's CDR3 is CASSFPGTRGNEQSF. CDR3 nucleotides: TGTGCCAGCAGTTTCCCCGGGACTAGGGGCAATGAGCAGTCCTTC.

The chain employs TRBV5-1 and TRBJ2-1; tentative D call: TRBD1 (6 bases). The V gene's germline CDR1 is SGHRS and CDR2 YFSETQ. This CDR3 has 15 amino acids. Trimming removed 0 bases from V and 9 bases from J, with 16 bases in between. The CDR3 loop reads CASSLAVQGHGEQFF. The CDR3 nucleotides read TGCGCCAGCAGCTTGGCCGTTCAGGGGCATGGTGAGCAGTTCTTC.

To note about this clonotype: A read error is likely, as this CDR3 ends without the conserved phenylalanine or tryptophan. The chain combines TRBV11-3 with TRBJ2-1; D is uncertain. This CDR3 spans 17 amino acids. Germline assignment: CDR1 SGHNT and CDR2 YENEEA. Between the trimmed V and J ends, which lost 4 bases and 6 bases, there was a span of 22 bases. The CDR3 region has the DNA TGTGCCAGCAGCTCCCGGGCGGCGCGGACCATCGGCAATGAGCAGTTCTTG. Encoded protein: CASSSRAARTIGNEQFL.

The chain has TRBV21-1 and TRBJ2-1; the table's D call, TRBD2, was not checked against the DNA. TRBV21-1 is assigned pseudogene status. This CDR3 comprises 16 residues. The CDR3 loop reads CAISDSGRRSYNEQFF. CDR3 in DNA: TGTGCCATCAGCGATAGCGGGAGGAGATCGTACAATGAGCAGTTCTTC.

This clonotype was detected once. Sequence at one end of the junction differs from germline and may be a read error. V and J are TRBV12-3 or TRBV12-4 and TRBJ2-1; 7 nucleotides match TRBD2. The CDR3 length is 15 residues. The CDR3 DNA reads TGTACCAGCAGTATAGCGGGCAGCCCCTACAATGAGCAGTTCTTC. It specifies CTSSIAGSPYNEQFF.

This clonotype was observed once. Relative to the germline gene, one junction end is altered; a read error may explain this. The chain employs TRBV6-5 and TRBJ2-1, with TRBD2 matching 12 bases. The CDR3 contains 17 residues. Germline values: CDR1 MNHEY, CDR2 SVGAGI. CDR3 nucleotides: TGTACCAGCAGTACCCTACTAGCGGGAGGCCCGGAGGCTGAGCAGTTCTTC. Translating it yields CTSSTLLAGGPEAEQFF.

As to this clonotype: The CDR3 carries no conserved terminal phenylalanine or tryptophan, so it likely arises from a read error. The chain joins TRBV6-1 to TRBJ2-5, with 8 bases aligning to TRBD2. Trimming cost V 4 bases and J 5 bases; bases outside gene matches: 3. There are 13 residues in the CDR3. CDR1 is MNHNS and CDR2 is SASEGT in the germline V gene. CDR3 sequence (DNA): TGTGCCAGCAGTGGGGGACTAGTGGAGACCCAGTACTCC. This codes for CASSGGLVETQYS.